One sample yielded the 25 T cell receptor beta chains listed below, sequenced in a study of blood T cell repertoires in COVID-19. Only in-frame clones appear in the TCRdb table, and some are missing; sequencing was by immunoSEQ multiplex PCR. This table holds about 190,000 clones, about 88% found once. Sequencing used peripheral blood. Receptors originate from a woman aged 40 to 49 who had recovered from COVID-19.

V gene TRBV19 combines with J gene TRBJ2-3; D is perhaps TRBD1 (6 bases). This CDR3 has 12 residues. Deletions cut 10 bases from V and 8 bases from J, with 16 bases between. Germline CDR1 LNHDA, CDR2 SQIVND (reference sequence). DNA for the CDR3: TGTGCCACTTCCCAAGGGGGAGTTACGCAGTATTTT. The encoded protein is CATSQGGVTQYF.

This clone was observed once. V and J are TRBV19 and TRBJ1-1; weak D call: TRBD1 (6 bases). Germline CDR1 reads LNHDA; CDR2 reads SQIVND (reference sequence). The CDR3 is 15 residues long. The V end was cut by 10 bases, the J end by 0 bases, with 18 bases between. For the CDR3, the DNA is TGTGCCACAAAGTCCGGGGGGCCCTTGAACACTGAAGCTTTCTTT. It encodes CATKSGGPLNTEAFF.

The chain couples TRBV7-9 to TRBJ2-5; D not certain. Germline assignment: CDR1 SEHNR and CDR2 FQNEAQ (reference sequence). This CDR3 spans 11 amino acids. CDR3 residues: CGFGAQETQYF. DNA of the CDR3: TGTGGGTTTGGAGCCCAAGAGACCCAGTACTTC.

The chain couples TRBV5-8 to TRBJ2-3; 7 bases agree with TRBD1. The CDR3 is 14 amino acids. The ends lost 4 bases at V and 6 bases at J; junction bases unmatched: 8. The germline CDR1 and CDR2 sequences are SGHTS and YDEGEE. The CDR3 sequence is CASSRRQGQDTQYF. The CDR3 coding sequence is TGTGCCAGCAGCCGACGACAGGGTCAGGATACGCAGTATTTT.

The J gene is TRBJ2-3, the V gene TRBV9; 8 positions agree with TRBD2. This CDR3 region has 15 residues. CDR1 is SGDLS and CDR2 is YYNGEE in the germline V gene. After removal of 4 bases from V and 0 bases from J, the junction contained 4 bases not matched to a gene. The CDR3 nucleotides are TGTGCCAGCAGCTATAAGCGGGAGAGCACAGATACGCAGTATTTT. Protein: CASSYKRESTDTQYF. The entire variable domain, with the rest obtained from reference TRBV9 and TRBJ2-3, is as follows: DSGVTQTPKHLITATGQRVTLRCSPRSGDLSVYWYQQSLDQGLQFLIQYYNGEERAKGNILERFSAQQFPDLHSELNLSSLELGDSALYFCASSYKRESTDTQYFGPGTRLTVL.

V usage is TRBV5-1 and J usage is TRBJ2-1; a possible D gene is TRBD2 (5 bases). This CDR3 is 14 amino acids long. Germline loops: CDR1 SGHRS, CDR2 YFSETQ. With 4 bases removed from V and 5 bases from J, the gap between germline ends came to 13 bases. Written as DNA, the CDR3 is TGCGCCAGCAGCGTAAGGACTGGAAACAATGAGCAGTTCTTC. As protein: CASSVRTGNNEQFF.

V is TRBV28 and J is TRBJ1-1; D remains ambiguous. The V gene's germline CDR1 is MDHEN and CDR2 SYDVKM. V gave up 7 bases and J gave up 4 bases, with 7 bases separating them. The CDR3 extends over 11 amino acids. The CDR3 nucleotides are TGTGCCAGCACCTCGGGCACTGAAGCTTTCTTT. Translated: CASTSGTEAFF.

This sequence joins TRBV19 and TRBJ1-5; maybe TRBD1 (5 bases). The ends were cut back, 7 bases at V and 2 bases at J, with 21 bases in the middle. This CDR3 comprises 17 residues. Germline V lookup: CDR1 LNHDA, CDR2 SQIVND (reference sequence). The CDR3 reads CASTPSRGGKGNQPQHF. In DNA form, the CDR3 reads TGTGCCAGTACCCCTTCCCGCGGGGGAAAGGGCAATCAGCCCCAGCATTTT.

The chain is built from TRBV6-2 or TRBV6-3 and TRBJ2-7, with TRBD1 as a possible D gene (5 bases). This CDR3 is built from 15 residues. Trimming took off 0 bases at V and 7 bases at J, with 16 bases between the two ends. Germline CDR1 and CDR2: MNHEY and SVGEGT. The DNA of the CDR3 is TGTGCCAGCAGTTACTCGCAGACAGCCGTTGGGGAGCAGTACTTC. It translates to CASSYSQTAVGEQYF.

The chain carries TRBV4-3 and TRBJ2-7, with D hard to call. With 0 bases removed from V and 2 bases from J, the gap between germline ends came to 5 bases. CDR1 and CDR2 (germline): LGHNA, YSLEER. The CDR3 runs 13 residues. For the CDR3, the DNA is TGCGCCAGCAGCCAAGACAGGACCTACGAGCAGTACTTC. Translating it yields CASSQDRTYEQYF.

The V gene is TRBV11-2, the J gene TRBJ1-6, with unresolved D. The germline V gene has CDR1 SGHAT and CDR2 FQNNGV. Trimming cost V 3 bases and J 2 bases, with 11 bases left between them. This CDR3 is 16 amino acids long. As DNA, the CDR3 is TGTGCCAGCAGCTTGTCAGGCCCAACCTATAATTCACCCCTCCACTTT. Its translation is CASSLSGPTYNSPLHF.

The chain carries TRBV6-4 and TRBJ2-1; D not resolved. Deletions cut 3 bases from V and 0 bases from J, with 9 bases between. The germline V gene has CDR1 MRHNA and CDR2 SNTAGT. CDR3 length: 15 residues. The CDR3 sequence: CASSERGRSYNEQFF. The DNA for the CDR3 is TGTGCCAGCAGTGAACGTGGGCGCTCCTACAATGAGCAGTTCTTC.

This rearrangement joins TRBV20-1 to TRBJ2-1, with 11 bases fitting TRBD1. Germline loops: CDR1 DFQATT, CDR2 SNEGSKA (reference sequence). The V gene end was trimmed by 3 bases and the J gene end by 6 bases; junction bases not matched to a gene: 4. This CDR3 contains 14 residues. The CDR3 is CSASRTGGVNEQFF. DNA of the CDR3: TGCAGTGCTAGTCGGACAGGGGGCGTCAATGAGCAGTTCTTC.

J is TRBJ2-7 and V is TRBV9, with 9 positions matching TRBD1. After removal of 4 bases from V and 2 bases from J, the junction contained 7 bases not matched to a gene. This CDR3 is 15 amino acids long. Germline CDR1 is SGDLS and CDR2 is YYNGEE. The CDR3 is CASSPTGTGTYEQYF. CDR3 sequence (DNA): TGTGCCAGCAGCCCCACCGGGACAGGGACCTACGAGCAGTACTTC.

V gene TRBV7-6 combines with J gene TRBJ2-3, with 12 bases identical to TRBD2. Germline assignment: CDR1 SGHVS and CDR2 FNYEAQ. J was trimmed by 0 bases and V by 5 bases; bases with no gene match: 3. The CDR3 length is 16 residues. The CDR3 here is CASSPGLAGSTDTQYF. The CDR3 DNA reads TGTGCCAGCAGCCCCGGACTAGCGGGAAGCACAGATACGCAGTATTTT.

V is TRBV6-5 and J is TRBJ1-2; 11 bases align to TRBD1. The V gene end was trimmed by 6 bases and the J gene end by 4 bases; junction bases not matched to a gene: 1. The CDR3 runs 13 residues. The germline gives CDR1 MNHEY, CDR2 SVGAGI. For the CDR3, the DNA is TGTGCCAGCAGGGGGACAGGGGGCTATGGCTACACCTTC. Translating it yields CASRGTGGYGYTF.

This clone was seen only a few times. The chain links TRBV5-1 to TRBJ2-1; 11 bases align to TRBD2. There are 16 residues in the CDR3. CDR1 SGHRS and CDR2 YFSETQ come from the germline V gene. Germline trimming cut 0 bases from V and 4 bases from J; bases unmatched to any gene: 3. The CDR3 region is CASSLAGTSGYNEQFF. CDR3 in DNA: TGCGCCAGCAGCTTGGCTGGGACTAGCGGTTACAATGAGCAGTTCTTC.

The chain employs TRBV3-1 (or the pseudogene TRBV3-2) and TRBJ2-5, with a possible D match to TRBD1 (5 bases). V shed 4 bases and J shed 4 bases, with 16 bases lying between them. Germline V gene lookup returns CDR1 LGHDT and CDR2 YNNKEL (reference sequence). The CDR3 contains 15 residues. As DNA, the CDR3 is TGTGCCAGCAGCCTCCAGGGTCAGCCGAGAGAGACCCAGTACTTC. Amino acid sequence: CASSLQGQPRETQYF.

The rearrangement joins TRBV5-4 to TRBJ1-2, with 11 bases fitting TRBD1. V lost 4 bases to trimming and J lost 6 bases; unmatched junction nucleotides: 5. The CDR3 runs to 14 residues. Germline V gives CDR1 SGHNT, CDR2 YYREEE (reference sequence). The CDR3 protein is CASSMDRGQNGYTF. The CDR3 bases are TGTGCCAGCAGCATGGACAGGGGGCAGAATGGCTACACCTTC.

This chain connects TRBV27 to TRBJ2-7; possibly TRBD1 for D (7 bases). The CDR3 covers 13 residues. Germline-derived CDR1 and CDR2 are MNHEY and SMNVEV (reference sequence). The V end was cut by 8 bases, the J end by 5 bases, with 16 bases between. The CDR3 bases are TGTGCCAGCGGAAAGGAGGGGGCTAACGAGCAGTACTTC. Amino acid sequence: CASGKEGANEQYF.

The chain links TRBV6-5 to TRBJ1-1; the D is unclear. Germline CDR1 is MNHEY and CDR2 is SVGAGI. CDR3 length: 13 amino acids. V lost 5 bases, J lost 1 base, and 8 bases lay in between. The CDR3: CASSQKSNTEAFF. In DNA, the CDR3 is TGTGCCAGCAGTCAGAAATCGAACACTGAAGCTTTCTTT.

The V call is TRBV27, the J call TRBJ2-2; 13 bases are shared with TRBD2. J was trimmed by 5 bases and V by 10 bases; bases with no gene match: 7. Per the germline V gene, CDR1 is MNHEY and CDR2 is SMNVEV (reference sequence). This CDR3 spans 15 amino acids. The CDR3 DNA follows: TGTGCCACCTCCCCGGGACTAGCGGGAACCGGGGAGCTGTTTTTT. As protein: CATSPGLAGTGELFF.

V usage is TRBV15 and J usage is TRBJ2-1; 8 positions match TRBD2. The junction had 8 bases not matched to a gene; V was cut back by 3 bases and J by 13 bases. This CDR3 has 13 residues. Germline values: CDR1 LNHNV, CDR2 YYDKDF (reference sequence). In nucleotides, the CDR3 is TGTGCCACCAGCAGGCAAAGGGGGACTAGTCAGTTCTTC. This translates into CATSRQRGTSQFF.

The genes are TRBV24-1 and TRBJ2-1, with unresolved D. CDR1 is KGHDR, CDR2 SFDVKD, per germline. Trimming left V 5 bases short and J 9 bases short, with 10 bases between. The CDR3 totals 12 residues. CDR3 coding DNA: TGTGCCACCAGTGCCAGTGGCGGTGAGCAGTTCTTC. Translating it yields CATSASGGEQFF.

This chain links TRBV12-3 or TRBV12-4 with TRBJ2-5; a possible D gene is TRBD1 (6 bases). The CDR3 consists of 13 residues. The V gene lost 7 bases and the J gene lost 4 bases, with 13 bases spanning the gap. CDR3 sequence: CASTRGRVETQYF. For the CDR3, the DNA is TGTGCCAGCACCAGGGGCAGAGTAGAGACCCAGTACTTC.